This T cell receptor (beta chain) is from a study of blood T cell repertoires in COVID-19. Membership in each cohort depended on participant-reported clinical history. Recovered participants had two consecutive negative NP/OP PCR tests, healthcare professional clearance, or symptom resolution. The length of the CDR3 is 13 residues. Trimming left V 0 bases short and J 6 bases short, with 6 bases between. In the original processing: Estimated nucleated cell counts came from reference gene primer amplification. The protocol was immunoSEQ multiplex PCR, while the TCRdb copy is restricted to in-frame clones and leaves out a portion. From that table come the V and J calls and clone size; the DNA was used to work out D and trimming. Counted here are under 200,000 clones, roughly four fifths occurring once; the ten biggest clones make up 9.5% to 15%.

This TCR was sampled from a man aged 45-65 years who had recovered from COVID-19. The rearrangement joins TRBV12-3 or TRBV12-4 to TRBJ1-5; a weak D match, TRBD1 (5 bases). The sequencing sample was made of PBMCs or T cells enriched from blood (not recorded which). The CDR3 here is CASSLADSQPQHF. CDR3 bases: TGTGCCAGCAGTTTAGCCGACAGTCAGCCCCAGCATTTT.